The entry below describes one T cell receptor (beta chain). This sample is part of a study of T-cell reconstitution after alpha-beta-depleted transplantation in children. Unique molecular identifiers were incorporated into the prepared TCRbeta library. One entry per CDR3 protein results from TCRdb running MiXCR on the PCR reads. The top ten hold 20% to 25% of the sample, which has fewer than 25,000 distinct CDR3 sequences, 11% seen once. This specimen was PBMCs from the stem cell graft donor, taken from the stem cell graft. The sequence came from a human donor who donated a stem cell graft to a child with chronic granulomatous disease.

CDR3 DNA: TGTGCCATGGGCCCCGGGCTCCTCTACTATGGCTACACCTTC. This gives the protein CAMGPGLLYYGYTF. This rearrangement joins TRBV5-6 to TRBJ1-2, with D uncertain. The CDR3 runs to 14 residues. Trimming took off 9 bases at V and 3 bases at J, with 18 bases between the two ends. Per the germline V gene, CDR1 is SGHDT and CDR2 is YYEEEE.